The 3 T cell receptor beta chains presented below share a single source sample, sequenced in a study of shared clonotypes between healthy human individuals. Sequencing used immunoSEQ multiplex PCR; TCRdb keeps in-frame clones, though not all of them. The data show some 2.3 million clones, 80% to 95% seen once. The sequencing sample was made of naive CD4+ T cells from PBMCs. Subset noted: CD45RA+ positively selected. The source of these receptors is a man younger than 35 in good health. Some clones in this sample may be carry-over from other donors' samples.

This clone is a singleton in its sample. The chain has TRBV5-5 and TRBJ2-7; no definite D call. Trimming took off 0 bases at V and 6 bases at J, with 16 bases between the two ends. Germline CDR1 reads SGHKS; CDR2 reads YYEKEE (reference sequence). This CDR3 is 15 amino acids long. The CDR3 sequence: CASSLATSPVSEQYF. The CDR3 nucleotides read TGTGCCAGCAGCTTGGCTACCTCGCCGGTCTCCGAGCAGTACTTC.

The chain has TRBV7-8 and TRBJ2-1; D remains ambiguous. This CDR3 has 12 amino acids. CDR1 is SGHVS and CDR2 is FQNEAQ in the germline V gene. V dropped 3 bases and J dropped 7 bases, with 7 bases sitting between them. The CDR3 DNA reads TGTGCCAGCAGCTTTATGGGGAATGAGCAGTTCTTC. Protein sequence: CASSFMGNEQFF.

CDR3 bases: TGTGCCAGCAGCTTGGGACAGGGGAGTGGGGCCAACGTCCTGACTTTC. Encoded protein: CASSLGQGSGANVLTF. The V call is TRBV5-4, the J call TRBJ2-6; 8 nucleotides match TRBD1. The CDR3 covers 16 residues. With V trimmed by 0 bases and J by 3 bases, 2 bases remained unmatched. CDR1 and CDR2 (germline): SGHNT, YYREEE (reference sequence).